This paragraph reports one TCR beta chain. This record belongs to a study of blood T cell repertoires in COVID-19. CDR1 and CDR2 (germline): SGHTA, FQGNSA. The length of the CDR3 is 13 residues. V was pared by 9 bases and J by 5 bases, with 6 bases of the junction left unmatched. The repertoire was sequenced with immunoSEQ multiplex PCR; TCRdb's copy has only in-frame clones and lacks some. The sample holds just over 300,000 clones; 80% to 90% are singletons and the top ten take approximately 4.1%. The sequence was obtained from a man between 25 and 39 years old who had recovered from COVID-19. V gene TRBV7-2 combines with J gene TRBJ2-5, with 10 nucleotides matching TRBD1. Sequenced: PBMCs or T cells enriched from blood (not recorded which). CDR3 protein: CASHGTGDETQYF. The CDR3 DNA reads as TGTGCCAGTCACGGGACAGGGGATGAGACCCAGTACTTC.